The 8 T cell receptor beta chains listed next were all sequenced from one sample in a study of CD8 T cells in Susac syndrome. Random hexamers primed reverse transcription of roughly 0.45 to 1 ug RNA. A single record per CDR3 protein comes from TCRdb applying MiXCR to the immunoSEQ multiplex PCR reads. There are 130,000 or so distinct CDR3 sequences in the sample; 80% occur only once, and 0.51% lies in the top ten. The source material was CD8+ T cells from PBMCs. All receptors come from a human donor with multiple sclerosis.

This sequence joins TRBV14 and TRBJ1-1; D is unresolved. The CDR3 is 15 amino acids. V was cut by 4 bases and J by 6 bases, with 18 bases left in between. In germline, CDR1 is SGHDN, CDR2 FVKESK. The CDR3 nucleotides read TGTGCCAGCAGCCCCCACTTTGGGGTGACGGCTGAAGCTTTCTTT. It encodes CASSPHFGVTAEAFF.

The chain joins TRBV18 to TRBJ1-1; D is perhaps TRBD1 (6 bases). This CDR3 has 14 residues. Trimming took off 2 bases at V and 11 bases at J, with 18 bases between the two ends. CDR1 KGHSH and CDR2 LQKENI come from the germline V gene. The CDR3 sequence: CASSPATGPRGAFF. CDR3 DNA: TGTGCCAGCTCACCAGCGACAGGTCCTCGAGGGGCTTTCTTT.

The V call is TRBV29-1, the J call TRBJ2-1; 7 bases are a match to TRBD1. V lost 3 bases and J lost 3; bases outside the gene matches: 8. This CDR3 contains 15 residues. Germline V gene lookup returns CDR1 SQVTM and CDR2 ANQGSEA. The CDR3 here is CSVDRINRGYNEQFF. The CDR3 nucleotides are TGCAGCGTTGACCGTATCAACAGGGGCTACAATGAGCAGTTCTTC.

V gene TRBV4-1 combines with J gene TRBJ2-1, with 12 bases lining up with TRBD2. CDR1 is MGHRA and CDR2 is YSYEKL in the germline V gene. The CDR3 loop spans 12 amino acids. V lost 6 bases, J lost 10 bases, and 1 base stayed unmatched. For the CDR3, the DNA is TGCGCCAGCAGTGGACTAGCGGGAGAGCAGTTCTTC. This codes for CASSGLAGEQFF.

The V call is TRBV24-1, the J call TRBJ2-5; D is unclear. Trimming left V 0 bases short and J 4 bases short, with 2 bases between. The germline CDR1 and CDR2 sequences are KGHDR and SFDVKD. This CDR3 spans 12 amino acids. The CDR3 DNA reads TGTGCCACCAGTGATTTGGGAGAGACCCAGTACTTC. Translated, it gives CATSDLGETQYF.

In DNA form, the CDR3 reads TGTGCCAGTAGTATAGGTCTCAGGGGGCCTGATCAGCCCCAGCATTTT. It codes for CASSIGLRGPDQPQHF. This sequence joins TRBV19 and TRBJ1-5; 8 nucleotides align to TRBD1. V shed 1 base, J shed 5 bases, and the junction held 7 bases outside the gene matches. Per the germline V gene, CDR1 is LNHDA and CDR2 is SQIVND (reference sequence). The CDR3 is 16 residues long.

J is TRBJ1-1 and V is TRBV29-1; the D gene is possibly TRBD1 (5 bases). Per germline, CDR1 SQVTM and CDR2 ANQGSEA. This CDR3 comprises 16 residues. Trimming removed 6 bases at V and 4 bases at J, with 24 bases between. DNA of the CDR3: TGCAGCGTCCTAGGCGGGTCGCAGGGATTCGTCACTGAAGCTTTCTTT. This sequence encodes CSVLGGSQGFVTEAFF.

The J gene is TRBJ2-5, the V gene TRBV7-2; D may be TRBD2 (5 bases). CDR1 and CDR2 (germline): SGHTA, FQGNSA. Trimming cost V 5 bases and J 6 bases, with 19 bases left between them. The CDR3 is 15 amino acids. The CDR3 sequence: CASSTGGGAVKTQYF. The CDR3 region has the DNA TGTGCCAGCAGCACCGGAGGAGGAGCCGTAAAGACCCAGTACTTC. The whole variable domain, filled in from reference TRBV7-2 and TRBJ2-5, reads GAGVSQSPSNKVTEKGKDVELRCDPISGHTALYWYRQSLGQGLEFLIYFQGNSAPDKSGLPSDRFSAERTGGSVSTLTIQRTQQEDSAVYLCASSTGGGAVKTQYFGPGTRLLVL.